This TCR beta chain was profiled in a study of cytomegalovirus exposure and HLA in healthy donors. Study-wide results and caveats: An apparent linkage of common viral pathogens to several of the most significant clusters emerged in a later analysis. In an earlier analysis, most TCR beta V segments were productive about 87% or about 30% of the time.

Details on this clone: Its matching antigen is unknown.

The CDR3 runs to 13 residues. The V gene's germline CDR1 is SGHTA and CDR2 FQGTGA. Losses at the gene ends were 5 bases for V and 5 bases for J; bases not matched to a gene: 3. A multiplex PCR was run with 60 Vbeta primers and 13 Jbeta primers. Libraries were prepared by immunoSEQ multiplex PCR; TCRdb keeps only in-frame clonotypes and omits some of them. Of 150,000 or so clones in the sample, roughly 80% were seen once. The sequence derives from a man between 40 and 49 years old in good health and CMV-seronegative. The specimen was PBMCs. This rearrangement joins TRBV7-3 to TRBJ2-1, with TRBD1 matching 7 bases. This chain's CDR3 is CASSPGTDNEQFF. The CDR3 nucleotides read TGTGCCAGCAGCCCTGGGACAGACAATGAGCAGTTCTTC.